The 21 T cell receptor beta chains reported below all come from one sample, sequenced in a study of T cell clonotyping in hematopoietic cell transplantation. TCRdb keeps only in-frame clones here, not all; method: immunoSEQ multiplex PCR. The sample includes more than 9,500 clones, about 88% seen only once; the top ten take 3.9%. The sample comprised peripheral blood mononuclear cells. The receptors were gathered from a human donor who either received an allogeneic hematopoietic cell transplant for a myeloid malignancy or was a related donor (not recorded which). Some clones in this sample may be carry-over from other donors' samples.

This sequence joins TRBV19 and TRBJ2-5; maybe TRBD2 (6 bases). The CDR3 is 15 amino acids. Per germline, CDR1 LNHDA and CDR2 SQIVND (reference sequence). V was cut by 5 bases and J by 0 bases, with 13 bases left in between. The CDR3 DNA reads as TGTGCCAGTAGTCGAGGGGCGGGGTACCAAGAGACCCAGTACTTC. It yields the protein CASSRGAGYQETQYF.

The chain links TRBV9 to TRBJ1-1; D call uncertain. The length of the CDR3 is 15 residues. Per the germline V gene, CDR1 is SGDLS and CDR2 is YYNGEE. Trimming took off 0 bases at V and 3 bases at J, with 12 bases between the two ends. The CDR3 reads CASSVGGGLDTEAFF. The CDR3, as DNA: TGTGCCAGCAGCGTAGGAGGAGGGCTCGACACTGAAGCTTTCTTT.

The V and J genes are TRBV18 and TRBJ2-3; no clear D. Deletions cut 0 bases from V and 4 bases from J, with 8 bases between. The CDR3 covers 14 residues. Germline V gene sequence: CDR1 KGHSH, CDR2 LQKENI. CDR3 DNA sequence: TGTGCCAGCTCACCACCGTCATTGCCAGATACGCAGTATTTT. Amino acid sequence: CASSPPSLPDTQYF.

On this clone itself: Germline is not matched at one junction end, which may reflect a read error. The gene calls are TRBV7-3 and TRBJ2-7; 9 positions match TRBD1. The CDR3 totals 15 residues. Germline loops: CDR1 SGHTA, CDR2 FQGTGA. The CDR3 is CASSITGTGKREQYF. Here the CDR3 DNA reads TGTGCCAGCAGCATAACCGGGACAGGGAAACGCGAGCAGTACTTC.

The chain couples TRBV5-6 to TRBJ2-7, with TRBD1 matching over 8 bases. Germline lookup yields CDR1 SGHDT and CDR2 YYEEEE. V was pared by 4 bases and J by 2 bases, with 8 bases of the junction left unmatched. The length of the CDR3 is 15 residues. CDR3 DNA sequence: TGTGCCAGCAGCGGCGACAGGGGTCCTACCTACGAGCAGTACTTC. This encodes CASSGDRGPTYEQYF.

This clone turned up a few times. The CDR3 DNA is TGTGCCAGCAGTGGGACACCCGGTACCGGGGAGCTGTTTTTT. Protein product: CASSGTPGTGELFF. The V call is TRBV6-4, the J call TRBJ2-2; D perhaps matches TRBD1 (5 bases). The germline V and J ends were trimmed by 4 bases and 5 bases, with 11 bases remaining between them. CDR3 size: 14 residues. Germline V CDR1 and CDR2: MRHNA, SNTAGT.

CDR3 coding DNA: TGTGCCAGCAGTTCACCGGGAAGGGGACAGTACTTC. It encodes CASSSPGRGQYF. J is TRBJ2-5 and V is TRBV6-5; D is possibly TRBD1 or TRBD2 (5 bases each). Germline V gives CDR1 MNHEY, CDR2 SVGAGI. V lost 4 bases and J 11 bases, leaving 14 bases between the germline ends. This CDR3 comprises 12 residues.

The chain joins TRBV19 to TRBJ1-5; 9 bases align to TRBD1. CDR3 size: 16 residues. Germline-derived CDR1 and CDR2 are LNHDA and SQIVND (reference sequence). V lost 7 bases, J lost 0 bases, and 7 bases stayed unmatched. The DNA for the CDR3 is TGTGCCAGTACCAGAGGACAGGGGAATAGCAATCAGCCCCAGCATTTT. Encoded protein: CASTRGQGNSNQPQHF.

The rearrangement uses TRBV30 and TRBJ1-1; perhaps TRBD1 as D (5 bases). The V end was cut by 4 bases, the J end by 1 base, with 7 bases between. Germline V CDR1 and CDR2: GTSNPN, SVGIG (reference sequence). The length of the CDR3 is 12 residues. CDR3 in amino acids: CAWKRGNTEAFF. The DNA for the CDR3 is TGTGCCTGGAAAAGGGGGAACACTGAAGCTTTCTTT.

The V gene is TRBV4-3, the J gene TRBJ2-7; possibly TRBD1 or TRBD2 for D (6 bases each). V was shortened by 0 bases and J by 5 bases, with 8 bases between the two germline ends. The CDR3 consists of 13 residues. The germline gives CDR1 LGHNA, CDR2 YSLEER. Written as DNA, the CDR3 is TGCGCCAGCAGCCAAGATGGGGGGCACGAGCAGTACTTC. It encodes CASSQDGGHEQYF.

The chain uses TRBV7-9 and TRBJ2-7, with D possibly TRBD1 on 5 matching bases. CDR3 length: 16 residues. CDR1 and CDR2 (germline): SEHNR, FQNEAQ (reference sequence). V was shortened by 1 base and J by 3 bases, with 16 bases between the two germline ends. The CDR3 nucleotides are TGTGCCAGCAGCTTAGAAGGGGCCAGACGCCACTACGAGCAGTACTTC. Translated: CASSLEGARRHYEQYF.

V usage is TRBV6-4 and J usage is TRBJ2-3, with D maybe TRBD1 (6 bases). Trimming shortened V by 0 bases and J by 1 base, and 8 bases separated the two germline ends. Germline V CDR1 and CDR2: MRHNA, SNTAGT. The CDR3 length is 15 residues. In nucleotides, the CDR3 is TGTGCCAGCAGTGACTCCCCAGGGGGCACAGATACGCAGTATTTT. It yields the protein CASSDSPGGTDTQYF.

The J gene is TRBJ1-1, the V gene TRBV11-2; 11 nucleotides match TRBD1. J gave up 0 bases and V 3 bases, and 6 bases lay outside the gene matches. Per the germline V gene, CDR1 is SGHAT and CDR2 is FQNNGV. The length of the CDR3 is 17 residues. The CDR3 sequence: CASSFGTGGTLNTEAFF. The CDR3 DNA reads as TGTGCCAGCAGCTTCGGGACAGGGGGTACTTTGAACACTGAAGCTTTCTTT.

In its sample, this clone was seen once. CDR3 sequence (DNA): TGCGCCAGCAGCCCCGCGCGTAGGGGGCTTGGCTACACCTTC. Its protein is CASSPARRGLGYTF. The rearrangement joins TRBV4-3 to TRBJ1-2; TRBD1 aligns across 7 bases. CDR1 is LGHNA, CDR2 YSLEER, per germline. V gave up 4 bases and J gave up 7 bases; unmatched junction bases: 9. The CDR3 has 14 residues.

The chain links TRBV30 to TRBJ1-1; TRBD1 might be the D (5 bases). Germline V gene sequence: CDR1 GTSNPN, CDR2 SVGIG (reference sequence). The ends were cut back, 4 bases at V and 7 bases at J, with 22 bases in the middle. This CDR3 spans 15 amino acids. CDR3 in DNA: TGTGCCTGGAACAATCATATGACAGCAAGAAATGAAGCTTTCTTT. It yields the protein CAWNNHMTARNEAFF. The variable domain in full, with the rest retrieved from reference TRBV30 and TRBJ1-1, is SQTIHQWPATLVQPVGSPLSLECTVEGTSNPNLYWYRQAAGRGLQLLFYSVGIGQISSEVPQNLSASRPQDRQFILSSKKLLLSDSGFYLCAWNNHMTARNEAFFGQGTRLTVV.

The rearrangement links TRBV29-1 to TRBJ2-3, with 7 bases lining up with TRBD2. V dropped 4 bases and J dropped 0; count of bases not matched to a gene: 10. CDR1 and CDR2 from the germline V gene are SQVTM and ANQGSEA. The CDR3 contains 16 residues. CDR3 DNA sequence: TGCAGCGTTGTGCTCTGGGAGGGAGGGAGCACAGATACGCAGTATTTT. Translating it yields CSVVLWEGGSTDTQYF.

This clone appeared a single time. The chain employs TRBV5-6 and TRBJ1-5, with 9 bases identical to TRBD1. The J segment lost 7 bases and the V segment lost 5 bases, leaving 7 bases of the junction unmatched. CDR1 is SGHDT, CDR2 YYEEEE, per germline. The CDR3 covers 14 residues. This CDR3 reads CASSLTGGRQPQHF. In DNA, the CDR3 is TGTGCCAGCAGTCTTACAGGGGGCAGGCAGCCCCAGCATTTT.

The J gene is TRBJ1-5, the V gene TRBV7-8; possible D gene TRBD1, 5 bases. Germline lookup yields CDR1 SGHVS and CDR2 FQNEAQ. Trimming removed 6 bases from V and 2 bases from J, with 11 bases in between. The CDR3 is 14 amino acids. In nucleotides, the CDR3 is TGTGCCAGCAGGTCAGGGACGGGCAATCAGCCCCAGCATTTT. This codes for CASRSGTGNQPQHF.

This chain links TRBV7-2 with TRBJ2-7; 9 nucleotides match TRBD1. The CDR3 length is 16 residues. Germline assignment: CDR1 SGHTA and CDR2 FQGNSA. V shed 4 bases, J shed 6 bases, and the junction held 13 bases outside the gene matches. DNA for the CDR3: TGTGCCAGCAGCTCGAGCCAACCGGGACAGGGCGTCGAGCAGTACTTC. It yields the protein CASSSSQPGQGVEQYF.

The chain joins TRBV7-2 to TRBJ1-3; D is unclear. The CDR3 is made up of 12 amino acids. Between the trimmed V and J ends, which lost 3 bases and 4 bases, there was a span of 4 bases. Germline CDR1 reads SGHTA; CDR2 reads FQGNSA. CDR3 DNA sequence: TGTGCCAGCAGCTTGTTCGGAAACACCATATATTTT. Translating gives CASSLFGNTIYF.

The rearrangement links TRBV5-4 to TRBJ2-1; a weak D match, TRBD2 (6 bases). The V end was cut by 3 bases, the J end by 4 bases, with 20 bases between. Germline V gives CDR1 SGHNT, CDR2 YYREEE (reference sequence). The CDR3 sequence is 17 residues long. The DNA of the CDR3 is TGTGCCAGCAGCTCGCTGGAGGGGTTAACTTCTTACAATGAGCAGTTCTTC. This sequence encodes CASSSLEGLTSYNEQFF.